This T cell receptor beta chain emerged from a study of OX40 agonist ivuxolimab in advanced cancers. The CDR3 loop spans 15 amino acids. The V gene end was trimmed by 0 bases and the J gene end by 4 bases; junction bases not matched to a gene: 2. Germline V gene sequence: CDR1 KGHSH, CDR2 LQKENI. Clones were read by immunoSEQ multiplex PCR, and TCRdb kept only the in-frame ones, dropping some. The repertoire holds 83,000 or so clones, with about 88% as singletons. The sequences come from CD4+ or CD8+ T cells sorted from blood, collected in a trial of the OX40 agonist ivuxolimab. The sequence was obtained from an adult with an advanced solid tumor such as melanoma, head and neck, liver or kidney cancer. J is TRBJ2-3 and V is TRBV18, with 9 bases that match TRBD1. Here the CDR3 reads CASSPPTGGADTQYF. CDR3 nucleotide sequence: TGTGCCAGCTCACCACCGACAGGGGGTGCAGATACGCAGTATTTT.